These 5 T cell receptor beta chains were sequenced from one sample in a study of cytomegalovirus exposure and HLA in healthy donors. Primers included in the PCR were 60 Vbeta and 13 Jbeta primers. Generated by immunoSEQ multiplex PCR, the TCRdb table keeps only in-frame clones and is missing some. This table has more than 120,000 clones, approximately 80% appearing once. Input material: PBMCs. These receptors were collected from a woman between 35 and 50 years old in good health and CMV-seropositive.

CDR3 sequence: CASSSSPGEAYEQYF. Here the CDR3 DNA reads TGTGCCAGCAGCTCGTCGCCAGGGGAAGCCTACGAGCAGTACTTC. The genes are TRBV7-2 and TRBJ2-7, with D tentatively TRBD1 (6 bases). Germline assignment: CDR1 SGHTA and CDR2 FQGNSA. The V and J ends lost 4 bases and 2 bases respectively, with 15 bases between them. CDR3 length: 15 residues.

The chain combines TRBV7-2 with TRBJ1-2, with TRBD1 identical over 8 bases. In germline, CDR1 is SGHTA, CDR2 FQGNSA. This CDR3 is 13 amino acids long. Losses at the gene ends were 4 bases for V and 8 bases for J; bases not matched to a gene: 6. CDR3 protein: CASSSQGASGYTF. The CDR3 region has the DNA TGTGCCAGCAGCTCCCAGGGGGCGTCGGGCTACACCTTC.

This clone was detected a few times. CDR3 amino acids: CAWKYLGGLSYEQYF. The CDR3, as DNA: TGTGCCTGGAAATACCTCGGGGGACTCTCCTACGAGCAGTACTTC. V usage is TRBV30 and J usage is TRBJ2-7; the D gene is possibly TRBD2 (6 bases). Trimming removed 4 bases from V and 0 bases from J, with 16 bases in between. The CDR3 length is 15 residues. Germline V CDR1 and CDR2: GTSNPN, SVGIG (reference sequence).

This rearrangement joins TRBV19 to TRBJ1-5; 7 nucleotides line up with TRBD1. CDR3 length: 14 residues. V trimming: 3 bases; J trimming: 7 bases; junction bases outside the gene matches: 6. CDR1 and CDR2 from the germline V gene are LNHDA and SQIVND (reference sequence). The CDR3 loop reads CASSILGGPQPQHF. The CDR3 nucleotides are TGTGCCAGTAGTATCCTAGGGGGCCCACAGCCCCAGCATTTT. The full variable domain, in which reference TRBV19 and TRBJ1-5 provide the parts outside the CDR3, is DGGITQSPKYLFRKEGQNVTLSCEQNLNHDAMYWYRQDPGQGLRLIYYSQIVNDFQKGDIAEGYSVSREKKESFPLTVTSAQKNPTAFYLCASSILGGPQPQHFGDGTRLSIL.

V usage is TRBV2 and J usage is TRBJ2-3; D is unresolved. The CDR3 consists of 16 residues. V was trimmed by 8 bases and J by 2 bases, leaving 20 bases between them. Germline values: CDR1 SNHLY, CDR2 FYNNEI. This CDR3 is CASYLVPGAITDTQYF. The CDR3, as DNA: TGTGCCAGCTACCTGGTGCCAGGTGCCATCACAGATACGCAGTATTTT.